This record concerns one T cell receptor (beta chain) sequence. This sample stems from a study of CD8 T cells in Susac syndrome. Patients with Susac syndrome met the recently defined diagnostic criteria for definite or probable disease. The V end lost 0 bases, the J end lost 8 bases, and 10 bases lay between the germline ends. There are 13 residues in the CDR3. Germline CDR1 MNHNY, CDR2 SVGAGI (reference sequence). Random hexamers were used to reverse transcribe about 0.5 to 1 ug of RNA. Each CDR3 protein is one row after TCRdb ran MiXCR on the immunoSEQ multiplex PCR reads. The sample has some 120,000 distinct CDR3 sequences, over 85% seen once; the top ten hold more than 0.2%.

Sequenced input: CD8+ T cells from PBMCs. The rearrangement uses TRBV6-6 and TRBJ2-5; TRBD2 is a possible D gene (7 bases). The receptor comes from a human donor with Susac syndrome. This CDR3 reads CASSYSGGATQYF. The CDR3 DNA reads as TGTGCCAGCAGTTACTCTGGGGGGGCCACCCAGTACTTC.